Shown below are 12 T cell receptor beta chains from a single sample sequenced in a study of blood T cell repertoires in COVID-19. The assay was immunoSEQ multiplex PCR, and TCRdb's table has in-frame clones only and misses some. The table lists 210,000 or so clones, nearly 90% of them singletons. The sequenced sample was peripheral blood. The receptors were gathered from a woman aged 18-29 years who had recovered from COVID-19.

With respect to this clone: Other DNA variants within this sample encode the same CDR3. The chain couples TRBV6-5 to TRBJ2-3; D may be TRBD2 (6 bases). The germline V and J ends were trimmed by 6 bases and 1 base, with 8 bases remaining between them. The CDR3 loop spans 13 amino acids. The germline gives CDR1 MNHEY, CDR2 SVGAGI. The CDR3 bases are TGTGCCAGCAGGTCTAGCGGCACAGATACGCAGTATTTT. Amino acids: CASRSSGTDTQYF.

The chain employs TRBV9 and TRBJ2-5; 8 bases match TRBD2. The CDR3 runs to 16 residues. V trimming: 3 bases; J trimming: 4 bases; junction bases outside the gene matches: 11. CDR1 SGDLS and CDR2 YYNGEE come from the germline V gene. The CDR3 reads CASSAPGRALGETQYF. The CDR3 nucleotides are TGTGCCAGCAGCGCCCCCGGGAGGGCCCTTGGAGAGACCCAGTACTTC. Variable domain in full (rest from reference TRBV9 and TRBJ2-5): DSGVTQTPKHLITATGQRVTLRCSPRSGDLSVYWYQQSLDQGLQFLIQYYNGEERAKGNILERFSAQQFPDLHSELNLSSLELGDSALYFCASSAPGRALGETQYFGPGTRLLVL.

The chain couples TRBV2 to TRBJ1-2, with D possibly matching TRBD1 (6 bases). The germline CDR1 and CDR2 sequences are SNHLY and FYNNEI. The CDR3 is made up of 15 amino acids. V was trimmed by 6 bases and J by 4 bases, leaving 18 bases between them. The CDR3 region has the DNA TGTGCCAGCAGGGAACCGGGACACCCCCTCTATGGCTACACCTTC. Its translation: CASREPGHPLYGYTF.

This clone was observed a single time. This sequence joins TRBV12-3 or TRBV12-4 and TRBJ1-2, with 7 positions matching TRBD1. The CDR3 covers 12 residues. The junction had 7 bases not matched to a gene; V was cut back by 7 bases and J by 8 bases. Written as DNA, the CDR3 is TGTGCCAGCACCCCACGGGACAGAGGCTACACCTTC. It is translated as CASTPRDRGYTF.

The chain carries TRBV19 and TRBJ2-3, with 10 bases that match TRBD2. There are 13 residues in the CDR3. Germline V gene data show CDR1 as LNHDA and CDR2 as SQIVND (reference sequence). V trimming: 9 bases; J trimming: 6 bases; junction bases outside the gene matches: 6. This chain's CDR3 is CASQLAGSDTQYF. The DNA for the CDR3 is TGTGCCAGCCAACTAGCGGGATCTGATACGCAGTATTTT.

Here the CDR3 DNA reads TGTGCCAGCAGTGCGGGGTTTACGGGGAACACTGAAGCTTTCTTT. Its protein product is CASSAGFTGNTEAFF. The chain couples TRBV2 to TRBJ1-1; no definite D call. The V gene lost 4 bases and the J gene lost 1 base, with 13 bases spanning the gap. CDR1 is SNHLY and CDR2 is FYNNEI in the germline V gene. The CDR3 is 15 amino acids.

This clone was seen a single time. J is TRBJ1-2 and V is TRBV13, with 7 nucleotides matching TRBD1. CDR1 PRHDT and CDR2 FYEKMQ come from the germline V gene (reference sequence). Unmatched junction bases numbered 13, after V lost 5 bases and J lost 4 bases. This CDR3 comprises 16 residues. The CDR3 loop reads CASSPGPSDRVYGYTF. CDR3 nucleotide sequence: TGTGCCAGCAGCCCCGGCCCCTCCGACAGGGTCTATGGCTACACCTTC.

As for this clone: Other DNA sequences of this sample code for an identical CDR3. The chain links TRBV4-3 to TRBJ1-2; D uncertain. This CDR3 spans 14 amino acids. Germline V gives CDR1 LGHNA, CDR2 YSLEER. Trimming stripped 0 bases from V and 4 bases from J, with 9 bases between. CDR3 nucleotides: TGCGCCAGCAGCCAAGATCGCGGATCCTATGGCTACACCTTC. Amino acids: CASSQDRGSYGYTF.

This chain joins TRBV7-2 and TRBJ2-1; D is undetermined. CDR3 length: 15 residues. Germline CDR1 reads SGHTA; CDR2 reads FQGNSA. V was pared by 5 bases and J by 3 bases, with 14 bases between. CDR3 region: CASSEDFVGYNEQFF. CDR3 nucleotides: TGTGCCAGCAGCGAAGATTTTGTCGGCTACAATGAGCAGTTCTTC.

Only one count was recorded for this clone. This chain links TRBV7-9 with TRBJ2-7, with D perhaps TRBD2 (6 bases). The CDR3 extends over 16 amino acids. The germline gives CDR1 SEHNR, CDR2 FQNEAQ (reference sequence). Between the trimmed V and J ends, which lost 5 bases and 2 bases, there was a span of 19 bases. CDR3 in amino acids: CASSAETSFPPYEQYF. The CDR3 bases are TGTGCCAGCAGCGCCGAAACTAGCTTTCCCCCCTACGAGCAGTACTTC.

J is TRBJ1-1 and V is TRBV6-5; perhaps TRBD1 as D (6 bases). The CDR3 sequence is 12 residues long. The germline CDR1 and CDR2 sequences are MNHEY and SVGAGI. The germline V and J ends were trimmed by 4 bases and 5 bases, with 8 bases remaining between them. The chain's CDR3 is CASSSQGTEAFF. The CDR3 bases are TGTGCCAGCAGTTCTCAGGGGACTGAAGCTTTCTTT.

The chain is built from TRBV7-2 and TRBJ1-1, with D possibly matching TRBD1 (5 bases). CDR1 SGHTA and CDR2 FQGNSA come from the germline V gene. This CDR3 has 14 amino acids. The germline V and J ends were trimmed by 4 bases and 4 bases, with 13 bases remaining between them. DNA for the CDR3: TGTGCCAGCAGCTCAGGGAGGCGGTCCACTGAAGCTTTCTTT. Translation gives CASSSGRRSTEAFF. The full variable domain, rest sourced from reference TRBV7-2 and TRBJ1-1, is GAGVSQSPSNKVTEKGKDVELRCDPISGHTALYWYRQSLGQGLEFLIYFQGNSAPDKSGLPSDRFSAERTGGSVSTLTIQRTQQEDSAVYLCASSSGRRSTEAFFGQGTRLTVV.